One and the same sample provided the 21 T cell receptor beta chains below, sequenced in a study of T-cell memory formation after mild COVID-19. TCRdb called the 5' RACE reads again in MiXCR, with one record for every CDR3 protein. Found here are about 340,000 distinct CDR3 sequences, approximately 15% of them singletons; the top ten hold under 25%. The material sequenced was PBMCs or a T cell subset sorted from them (not recorded which). The receptors originated from a man between 18 and 35 years old who had mild COVID-19 (a few samples of this study predate the infection). Cell type and time point are not known.

This clonotype has a handful of counts. This chain links TRBV5-5 with TRBJ1-6; D gene uncertain. Germline V gene lookup returns CDR1 SGHKS and CDR2 YYEKEE (reference sequence). Trimming shortened V by 0 bases and J by 10 bases, and 8 bases separated the two germline ends. The CDR3 is 13 residues long. The CDR3 nucleotides read TGTGCCAGCAGCTTGGGGGATTCCTCACCCCTCCACTTT. Translating it yields CASSLGDSSPLHF.

The chain recombines TRBV5-1 with TRBJ1-4; 7 bases match TRBD1. This CDR3 comprises 14 residues. Per germline, CDR1 SGHRS and CDR2 YFSETQ. V dropped 4 bases and J dropped 3; count of bases not matched to a gene: 3. The CDR3 region has the DNA TGCGCCAGCAGCCCCGGGACAGCTAATGAAAAACTGTTTTTT. Residues: CASSPGTANEKLFF.

CDR3 sequence reads: CASSLVLRGGGDTQYF. CDR3 coding DNA: TGTGCCAGCAGCCTAGTCCTGCGGGGGGGAGGGGATACGCAGTATTTT. V usage is TRBV7-2 and J usage is TRBJ2-3; 9 bases map to TRBD2. CDR3 length equals 16 residues. V was clipped by 5 bases and J by 6 bases; unmatched bases: 12. From germline, CDR1 is SGHTA and CDR2 FQGNSA. The whole variable domain, filled in from reference TRBV7-2 and TRBJ2-3, reads GAGVSQSPSNKVTEKGKDVELRCDPISGHTALYWYRQSLGQGLEFLIYFQGNSAPDKSGLPSDRFSAERTGGSVSTLTIQRTQQEDSAVYLCASSLVLRGGGDTQYFGPGTRLTVL.

This clonotype was detected many times. V usage is TRBV2 and J usage is TRBJ2-3; 10 bases fit TRBD2. J gave up 0 bases and V 8 bases, and 5 bases lay outside the gene matches. This CDR3 has 15 amino acids. Germline CDR1 and CDR2: SNHLY and FYNNEI. CDR3 sequence (DNA): TGTGCCAGCTTTACTAGCGGGGCCAGCACAGATACGCAGTATTTT. Amino acids: CASFTSGASTDTQYF.

V and J are TRBV12-3 or TRBV12-4 and TRBJ1-2, with TRBD1 matching 9 bases. The CDR3 is 15 residues long. J lost 4 bases, V lost 1 base, and 4 bases had no gene match. The CDR3 loop is CASSLDRGQRYGYTF. The CDR3 DNA sequence: TGTGCCAGCAGTTTAGACAGGGGGCAACGCTATGGCTACACCTTC.

The rearrangement joins TRBV12-3 or TRBV12-4 to TRBJ2-7, with D perhaps matching TRBD1 (6 bases). V dropped 6 bases and J dropped 0 bases, with 15 bases sitting between them. The CDR3 has 15 residues. DNA of the CDR3: TGTGCCAGCAGACCCGGGACACAAACCTCCTACGAGCAGTACTTC. Translation gives CASRPGTQTSYEQYF.

The chain is built from TRBV7-6 and TRBJ1-2; 8 bases match TRBD1. The junction had 11 bases not matched to a gene; V was cut back by 5 bases and J by 3 bases. The CDR3 extends over 16 amino acids. The V gene's germline CDR1 is SGHVS and CDR2 FNYEAQ. The CDR3 DNA is TGTGCCAGCAGCCCCCGGACAGGGAAGGGTGACTATGGCTACACCTTC. Translated: CASSPRTGKGDYGYTF.

The J gene is TRBJ2-1, the V gene TRBV15, with a possible D match to TRBD1 (5 bases). The CDR3 extends over 15 amino acids. Germline-derived CDR1 and CDR2 are LNHNV and YYDKDF (reference sequence). Trimming removed 4 bases at V and 0 bases at J, with 10 bases between. The CDR3 loop is CATSIGASSYNEQFF. CDR3 nucleotides: TGTGCCACCAGCATAGGGGCCAGCTCCTACAATGAGCAGTTCTTC.

This sequence joins TRBV4-1 and TRBJ1-2, with D unresolved. V was clipped by 1 base and J by 4 bases, with 13 bases between them. The CDR3 runs 15 residues. Germline CDR1 MGHRA, CDR2 YSYEKL. CDR3 sequence reads: CASSQGGALTYGYTF. The CDR3 nucleotides read TGCGCCAGCAGCCAAGGCGGTGCCCTGACCTATGGCTACACCTTC.

This clonotype has a handful of counts. V gene TRBV12-3 or TRBV12-4 combines with J gene TRBJ2-5; 8 positions agree with TRBD2. The CDR3 consists of 16 residues. J gave up 3 bases and V 3 bases, and 9 bases lay outside the gene matches. The CDR3 sequence is CASSFGSGVSEETQYF. CDR3 DNA: TGTGCCAGCAGTTTTGGTAGCGGGGTTTCGGAAGAGACCCAGTACTTC.

This clonotype occurred a few times. V is TRBV10-3 and J is TRBJ2-2; D is uncertain. Deletions cut 5 bases from V and 5 bases from J, with 6 bases between. Germline CDR1 reads ENHRY; CDR2 reads SYGVKD. The CDR3 has 12 amino acids. CDR3 amino acids: CAISLLTGELFF. The CDR3 nucleotides are TGTGCCATCAGTCTCCTGACCGGGGAGCTGTTTTTT.

This clonotype came up many times. The rearrangement joins TRBV15 to TRBJ2-1; D is possibly TRBD1 or TRBD2 (5 bases each). This CDR3 has 15 amino acids. The germline V gene encodes CDR1 LNHNV and CDR2 YYDKDF (reference sequence). The germline V and J ends were trimmed by 3 bases and 2 bases, with 11 bases remaining between them. The CDR3 reads CATSRRQGPYNEQFF. DNA for the CDR3: TGTGCCACCAGCAGGCGGCAGGGACCCTACAATGAGCAGTTCTTC.

This clonotype was counted many times. CDR3 sequence: CASNPLTTGLYGYTF. CDR3 coding DNA: TGTGCCAGCAACCCACTCACGACAGGATTATATGGCTACACCTTC. The V and J genes are TRBV7-9 and TRBJ1-2; D might be TRBD1 (6 bases). CDR3 size: 15 residues. Per the germline V gene, CDR1 is SEHNR and CDR2 is FQNEAQ (reference sequence). V lost 7 bases to trimming and J lost 5 bases, with 20 bases between them.

V gene TRBV12-3 or TRBV12-4 combines with J gene TRBJ2-3; perhaps TRBD2 as D (6 bases). The CDR3 has 16 residues. V lost 4 bases and J lost 0, with 14 bases in between. CDR3 bases: TGTGCCAGCAGTTGGGTACTAGCAGCAAGCACAGATACGCAGTATTTT. Protein sequence: CASSWVLAASTDTQYF.

In this sample, this clonotype turned up many times. The chain has TRBV12-3 or TRBV12-4 and TRBJ2-5; D is tentatively TRBD1 or TRBD2 (5 bases each). V was shortened by 5 bases and J by 1 base, with 8 bases between the two germline ends. The CDR3 has 13 amino acids. CDR3 DNA: TGTGCCAGCAGTCCGGGACCCCAAGAGACCCAGTACTTC. This codes for CASSPGPQETQYF.

This clonotype was seen only a few times. This chain connects TRBV2 to TRBJ1-5, with 7 bases aligning to TRBD1. Germline V gene data show CDR1 as SNHLY and CDR2 as FYNNEI. The CDR3 extends over 13 amino acids. V was clipped by 6 bases and J by 7 bases; unmatched bases: 6. DNA of the CDR3: TGTGCCAGCAGAGGACAGGTAATCCAGCCCCAGCATTTT. This translates into CASRGQVIQPQHF.

The V and J genes are TRBV6-6 and TRBJ2-2, with 9 bases aligning to TRBD1. The CDR3 is 16 amino acids. Germline V gene data show CDR1 as MNHNY and CDR2 as SVGAGI (reference sequence). J was trimmed by 4 bases and V by 6 bases; bases with no gene match: 9. The CDR3 nucleotides are TGTGCCAGCAGACCCTTGGGACAGGGAGGCACCGGGGAGCTGTTTTTT. Its protein is CASRPLGQGGTGELFF.

The chain couples TRBV12-3 or TRBV12-4 to TRBJ2-2, with TRBD1 matching 7 bases. The CDR3 runs 16 residues. With V trimmed by 6 bases and J by 1 base, 8 bases remained unmatched. The CDR3: CASSPTGDENTGELFF. The CDR3 coding sequence is TGTGCCAGCAGCCCCACAGGGGACGAGAACACCGGGGAGCTGTTTTTT.

The chain has TRBV5-1 and TRBJ1-4; D is undetermined. Germline lookup yields CDR1 SGHRS and CDR2 YFSETQ. Trimming shortened V by 3 bases and J by 5 bases, and 8 bases separated the two germline ends. CDR3 length equals 13 residues. The CDR3 here is CASSSIPNEKLFF. CDR3 sequence (DNA): TGCGCCAGCAGCTCCATCCCCAATGAAAAACTGTTTTTT.

The chain employs TRBV15 and TRBJ2-3, with 8 bases matching TRBD1. CDR1 is LNHNV and CDR2 is YYDKDF in the germline V gene (reference sequence). This CDR3 is built from 15 residues. The ends lost 4 bases at V and 6 bases at J; junction bases unmatched: 9. The chain's CDR3 is CATSIDRGVADTQYF. The CDR3 coding sequence is TGTGCCACCAGCATTGACAGGGGAGTTGCGGATACGCAGTATTTT.

The J gene is TRBJ2-5, the V gene TRBV11-2, with TRBD1 as a possible D gene (5 bases). Trimming left V 0 bases short and J 7 bases short, with 12 bases between. Germline CDR1 is SGHAT and CDR2 is FQNNGV. The CDR3 contains 14 residues. The DNA for the CDR3 is TGTGCCAGCAGCTTAGAGGCAGGGTCGGGGACCCAGTACTTC. Its protein is CASSLEAGSGTQYF.